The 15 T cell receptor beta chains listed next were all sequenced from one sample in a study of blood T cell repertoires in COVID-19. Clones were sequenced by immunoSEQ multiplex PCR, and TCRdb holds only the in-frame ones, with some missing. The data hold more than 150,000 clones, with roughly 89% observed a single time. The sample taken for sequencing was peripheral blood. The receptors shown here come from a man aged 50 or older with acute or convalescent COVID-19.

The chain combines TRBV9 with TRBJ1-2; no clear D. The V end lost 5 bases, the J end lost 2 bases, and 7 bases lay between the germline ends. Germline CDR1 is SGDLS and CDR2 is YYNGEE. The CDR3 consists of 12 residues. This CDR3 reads CASRQQNYGYTF. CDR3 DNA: TGTGCCAGCAGACAGCAGAACTATGGCTACACCTTC.

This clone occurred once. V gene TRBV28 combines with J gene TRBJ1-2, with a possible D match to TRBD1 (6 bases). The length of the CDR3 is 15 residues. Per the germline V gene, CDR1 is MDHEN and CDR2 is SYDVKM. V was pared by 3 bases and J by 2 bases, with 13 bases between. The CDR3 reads CASSFLTTGNYGYTF. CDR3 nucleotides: TGTGCCAGCAGTTTCTTAACGACAGGCAACTATGGCTACACCTTC.

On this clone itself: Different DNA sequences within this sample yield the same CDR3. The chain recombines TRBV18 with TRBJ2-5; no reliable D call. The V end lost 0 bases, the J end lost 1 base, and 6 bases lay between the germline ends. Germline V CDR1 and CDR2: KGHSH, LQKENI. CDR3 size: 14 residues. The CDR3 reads CASSPPNSQETQYF. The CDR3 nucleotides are TGTGCCAGCTCACCACCGAACAGCCAAGAGACCCAGTACTTC.

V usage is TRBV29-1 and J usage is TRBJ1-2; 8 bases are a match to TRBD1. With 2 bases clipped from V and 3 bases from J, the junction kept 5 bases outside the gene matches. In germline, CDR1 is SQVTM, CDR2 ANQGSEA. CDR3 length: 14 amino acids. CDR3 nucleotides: TGCAGCGTTGAATACGGGACAGGAGACTATGGCTACACCTTC. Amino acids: CSVEYGTGDYGYTF.

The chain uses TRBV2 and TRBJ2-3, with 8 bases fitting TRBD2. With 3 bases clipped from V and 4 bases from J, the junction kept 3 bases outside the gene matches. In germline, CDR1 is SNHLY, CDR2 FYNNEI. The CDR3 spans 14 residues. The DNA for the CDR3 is TGTGCCAGCAGTGACGGGAGGGCCCCAGATACGCAGTATTTT. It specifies CASSDGRAPDTQYF.

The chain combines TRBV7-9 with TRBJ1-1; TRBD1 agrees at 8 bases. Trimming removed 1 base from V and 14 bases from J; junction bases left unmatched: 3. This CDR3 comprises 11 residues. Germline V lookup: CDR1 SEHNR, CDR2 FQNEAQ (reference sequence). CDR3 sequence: CASSLDTGGFF. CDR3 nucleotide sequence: TGTGCCAGCAGCTTAGACACAGGGGGGTTCTTT.

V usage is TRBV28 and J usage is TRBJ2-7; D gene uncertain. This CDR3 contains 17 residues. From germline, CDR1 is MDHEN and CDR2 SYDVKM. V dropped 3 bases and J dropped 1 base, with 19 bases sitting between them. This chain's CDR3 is CASSFSLAAYLSYEQYF. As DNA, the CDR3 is TGTGCCAGCAGTTTCTCCCTTGCGGCCTATCTATCCTACGAGCAGTACTTC.

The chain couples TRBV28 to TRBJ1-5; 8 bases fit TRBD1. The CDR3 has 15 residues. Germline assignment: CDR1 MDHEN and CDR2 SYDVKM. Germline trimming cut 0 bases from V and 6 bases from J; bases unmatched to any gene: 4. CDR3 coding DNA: TGTGCCAGCAGTTTATGGCAGGGGGCAATTCAGCCCCAGCATTTT. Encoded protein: CASSLWQGAIQPQHF. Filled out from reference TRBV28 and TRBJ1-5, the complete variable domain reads DVKVTQSSRYLVKRTGEKVFLECVQDMDHENMFWYRQDPGLGLRLIYFSYDVKMKEKGDIPEGYSVSREKKERFSLILESASTNQTSMYLCASSLWQGAIQPQHFGDGTRLSIL.

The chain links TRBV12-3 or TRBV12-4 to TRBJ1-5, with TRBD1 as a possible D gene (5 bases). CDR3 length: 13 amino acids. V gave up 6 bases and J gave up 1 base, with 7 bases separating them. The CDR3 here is CASRGGSNQPQHF. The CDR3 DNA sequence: TGTGCCAGCAGGGGGGGAAGCAATCAGCCCCAGCATTTT.

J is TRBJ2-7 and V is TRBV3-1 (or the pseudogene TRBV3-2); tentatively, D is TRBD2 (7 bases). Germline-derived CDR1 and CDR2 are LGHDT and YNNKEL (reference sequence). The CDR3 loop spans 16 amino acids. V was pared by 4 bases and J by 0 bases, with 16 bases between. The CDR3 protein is CASSPEGGEPSYEQYF. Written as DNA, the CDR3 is TGTGCCAGCAGCCCCGAAGGGGGGGAGCCCTCCTACGAGCAGTACTTC.

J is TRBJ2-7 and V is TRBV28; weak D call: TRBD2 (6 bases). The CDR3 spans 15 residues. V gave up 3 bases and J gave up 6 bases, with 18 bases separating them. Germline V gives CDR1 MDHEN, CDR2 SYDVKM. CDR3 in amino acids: CASSFGTRRAVEQYF. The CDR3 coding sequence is TGTGCCAGCAGTTTTGGGACTCGACGAGCGGTCGAGCAGTACTTC. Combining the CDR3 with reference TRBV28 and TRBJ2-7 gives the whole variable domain DVKVTQSSRYLVKRTGEKVFLECVQDMDHENMFWYRQDPGLGLRLIYFSYDVKMKEKGDIPEGYSVSREKKERFSLILESASTNQTSMYLCASSFGTRRAVEQYFGPGTRLTVT.

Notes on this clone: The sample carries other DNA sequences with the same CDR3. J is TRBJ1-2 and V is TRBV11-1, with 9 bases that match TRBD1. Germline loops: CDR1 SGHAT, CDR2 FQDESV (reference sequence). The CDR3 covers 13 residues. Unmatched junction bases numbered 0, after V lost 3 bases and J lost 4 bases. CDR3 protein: CASSLDRGYGYTF. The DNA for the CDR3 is TGTGCCAGCAGCTTGGACAGGGGCTATGGCTACACCTTC.

In DNA form, the CDR3 reads TGTGCCAGCAGGGGCCTGAACACCGGGGAGCTGTTTTTT. Translation: CASRGLNTGELFF. The chain joins TRBV6-5 to TRBJ2-2, with D hard to call. This CDR3 region has 13 residues. Trimming took off 6 bases at V and 1 base at J, with 6 bases between the two ends. Per the germline V gene, CDR1 is MNHEY and CDR2 is SVGAGI.

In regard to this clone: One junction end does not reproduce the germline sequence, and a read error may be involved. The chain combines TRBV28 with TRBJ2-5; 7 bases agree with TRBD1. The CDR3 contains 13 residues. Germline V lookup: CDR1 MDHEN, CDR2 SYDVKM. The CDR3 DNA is TGTGCCGGCAGGCTGGGACAGCAAGAGACCCAGTACTTC. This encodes CAGRLGQQETQYF.

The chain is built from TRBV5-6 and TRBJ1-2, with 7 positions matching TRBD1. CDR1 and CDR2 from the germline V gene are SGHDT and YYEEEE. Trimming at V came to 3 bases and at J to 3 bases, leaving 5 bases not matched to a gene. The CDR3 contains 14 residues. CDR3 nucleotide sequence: TGTGCCAGCAGCTCCTCGACAGGGCACTATGGCTACACCTTC. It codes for CASSSSTGHYGYTF.